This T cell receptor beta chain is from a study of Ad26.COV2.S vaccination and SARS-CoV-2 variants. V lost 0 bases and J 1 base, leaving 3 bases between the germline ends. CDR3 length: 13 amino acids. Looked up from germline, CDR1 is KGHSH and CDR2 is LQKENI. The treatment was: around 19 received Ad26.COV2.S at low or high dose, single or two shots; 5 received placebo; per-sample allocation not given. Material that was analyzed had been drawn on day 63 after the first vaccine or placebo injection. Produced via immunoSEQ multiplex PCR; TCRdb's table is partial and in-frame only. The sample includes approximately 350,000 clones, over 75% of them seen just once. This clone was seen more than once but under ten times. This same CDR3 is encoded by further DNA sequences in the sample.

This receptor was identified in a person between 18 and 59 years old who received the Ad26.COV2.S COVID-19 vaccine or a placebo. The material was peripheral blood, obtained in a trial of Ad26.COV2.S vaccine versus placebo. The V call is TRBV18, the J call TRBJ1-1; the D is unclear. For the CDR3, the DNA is TGTGCCAGCTCACCACCAACGAACACTGAAGCTTTCTTT. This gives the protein CASSPPTNTEAFF.